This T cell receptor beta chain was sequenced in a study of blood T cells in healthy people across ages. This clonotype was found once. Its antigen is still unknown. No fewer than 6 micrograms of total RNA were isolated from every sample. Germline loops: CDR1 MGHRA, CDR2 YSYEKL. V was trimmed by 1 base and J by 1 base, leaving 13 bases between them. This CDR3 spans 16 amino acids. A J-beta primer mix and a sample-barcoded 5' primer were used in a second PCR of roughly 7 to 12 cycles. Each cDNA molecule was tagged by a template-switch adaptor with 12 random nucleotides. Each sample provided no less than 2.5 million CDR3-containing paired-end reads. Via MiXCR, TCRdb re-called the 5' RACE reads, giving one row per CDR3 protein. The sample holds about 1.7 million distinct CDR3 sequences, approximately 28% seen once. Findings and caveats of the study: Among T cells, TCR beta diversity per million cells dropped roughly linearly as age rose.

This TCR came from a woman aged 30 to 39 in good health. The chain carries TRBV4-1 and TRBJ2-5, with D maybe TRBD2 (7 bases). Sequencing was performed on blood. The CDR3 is CASSQGWGGSQETQYF. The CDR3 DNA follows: TGCGCCAGCAGCCAAGGGTGGGGGGGCTCCCAAGAGACCCAGTACTTC.